The T cell receptor beta chain under discussion was sequenced for a study of beta chain features in type 1 diabetes (dated 2018 in TCRdb). About the study as a whole: Patients and healthy donors did not differ in mean age, gender distribution, total cell number or subset yield. Whereas all 30 or so donors provided naive and central memory subsets, regulatory and stem cell-like memory subsets were isolated from just 8 patients and roughly eight healthy donors. A total of roughly 100 million sorted cells were examined across all samples, and RNA yield correlated strongly with the number of cells per subset. In the study, TCRB repertoires of sorted circulating CD4+ T cell subsets from recently diagnosed type 1 diabetes patients were compared with those of matched healthy donors.

The paper's findings and limits, for the study overall: Only small numbers of individuals were included in the HLA sub-analyses, which left unresolved whether HLA type had any influence on TCRB rearrangement. In all four CD4+ subsets, TCRB CDR3 length was moderately but significantly shorter in type 1 diabetes patients. Shorter templates might be favored by PCR, yet because patient and control samples were amplified and corrected together, any such skew would affect both groups equally. Naive, central memory and regulatory TCRB repertoires appeared to be more alike among patients than among healthy donors. Because cDNA was sequenced instead of genomic DNA, highly expressing activated cells could be over-represented, though the groups showed no difference in activation or CD3 levels. At VDJ recombination sites, type 1 diabetes patients had fewer insertions and more deleted nucleotides, which implies abnormalities in thymic rearrangement.

The CDR3 contains 16 residues, cysteine and phenylalanine counted. This entry keeps only the CDR3 DNA: 48 bases, framed from base 1. Germline trimming amounts to 4 bases on V and 4 bases on J, with 4 as the count of junction bases outside the gene matches. CDR1 MGHRA and CDR2 YSYEKL are derived from the germline V gene. Each donor gave one peripheral blood draw, averaging approximately 120 mL, which was collected into heparinised tubes. Naive, central memory, regulatory and stem cell-like memory CD4+ T cells were sorted on a BD FACSAria II using a panel including CD45RO, CCR7, CD25, CD127, CD95 and CD27. A purity above 95% was achieved for all sorted populations. PBMCs were isolated right away by Lymphoprep density gradient centrifugation and were stained directly, without culture. To minimize batch effects, samples were stained and sorted in pairs, one healthy donor with one patient per experiment.

About this clone: Its binding antigen is unknown. No base quality values were provided; no much bigger clone lies one nucleotide off.

The entire amount of isolated RNA was reverse transcribed using the High Capacity cDNA Reverse Transcription Kit, so the sequenced TCRB transcripts were expressed ones. Deep immunoSEQ sequencing was performed on naive, central memory and regulatory T cell samples, with an average of around 3.4 million total reads per sample. Sorted cells were lysed in RLT buffer and RNA was extracted with DNase-treated RNeasy Micro or Mini kits, depending on cell number. Each cell subset was processed separately to prevent cross-contamination, with patient and healthy donor samples processed together. The immunoSEQ multiplex PCR was used to amplify TCRB sequences from cDNA, generating 87-bp fragments that spanned the CDR3 region. Sequencing of the amplicons was done on the Illumina HiSeq platform. Processing in the source paper ran as follows. Synthetic template baselines were used to correct PCR bias computationally, reads within Hamming distance 2 were collapsed, and singletons that could not be merged were discarded. By aligning reads against IMGT, V, D and J genes, CDR3 length, and insertions or deletions at six rearrangement sites were assigned. Within each subset, clonotype counts were normalized to sorted cell number, and only after that were true diversity and Gini coefficients computed with the tcR R package. The overlap coefficient, calculated on TCRB nucleotide sequences, was used to measure repertoire sharing. As stored in TCRdb, this immuneACCESS dataset retains in-frame rearrangements with V and J assigned. A fraction of the clones does not appear; measured against another copy, unresolved V genes explain less than half of the discrepancy, and the remainder lacks a known reason. That table gives V, J and clone size, and the DNA gave D and trimming. The sample table lists 400,000 or so clones, 8% to 10% of them with a count of one. The leading ten clones occupy over 0.45% of the sample.

Material: central memory CD4+ T cells from blood. The sequence came from a man aged 25 to 45 with type 1 diabetes. The V gene is TRBV4-1 and the J gene is TRBJ2-1; 13 junctional bases match TRBD2. In nucleotide form, the sequence is TGCGCCAGCAGCCCATTACTAGCGGGAGGGTACAATGAGCAGTTCTTC. Translated, it gives CASSPLLAGGYNEQFF.